The following is a T cell receptor beta chain sequence with its context. The data belong to a study of blood T cell repertoires in COVID-19. Turning to the study itself: Some COVID-19 samples were acute and others convalescent; all came from the United States, Italy and Spain.

Germline V CDR1 and CDR2: LGHNA, YSLEER. There are 14 residues in the CDR3. V was pared by 4 bases and J by 7 bases, with 14 bases between. Source study methods: Reference gene primers were amplified, and this amplification served to estimate nucleated cell counts. Sequenced by immunoSEQ multiplex PCR; TCRdb stores in-frame clones only, minus some. V, J and clone size were drawn from that table, and D and trimming were deduced from the DNA. The sample holds 65,000 to 85,000 clones, roughly nine tenths seen once. The chain has TRBV4-3 and TRBJ1-5; D remains unclear. The sample taken for sequencing was peripheral blood. The TCR comes from a human donor in a cohort sampled during active COVID-19. The CDR3 loop reads CASSPGRGGQPQHF. The DNA for the CDR3 is TGCGCCAGCAGCCCCGGACGGGGAGGGCAGCCCCAGCATTTT.